This entry features one T cell receptor (beta chain) sequence. The antigen is not known. No progression to ophthalmopathy during 18 months of follow-up defined stable disease. Diagnosis rested on symptoms, serum thyroxine and TRAb, thyroid ultrasound, and orbital computed tomography. The PBMCs had their origin in roughly 9.8 ml of fresh peripheral blood. This specimen belongs to a study of T cells in Graves' hyperthyroidism and ophthalmopathy. Broader study findings: Ophthalmopathy prediction by the model preceded onset by a median approximately six months.

RNA transcripts served as the template for amplifying TCR beta CDR3 regions. The TCR CDR3 first-round RT-PCR relied on the HTBI primer set. TCRdb analysed the multiplex PCR reads with MiXCR anew, one entry per CDR3 protein. This table has about 560,000 distinct CDR3 sequences, more than 15% appearing once. Germline loops: CDR1 MGHRA, CDR2 YSYEKL. The CDR3 is made up of 15 amino acids. The germline V and J ends were trimmed by 2 bases and 3 bases, with 12 bases remaining between them. This receptor was obtained from a woman aged 25 to 39 with Graves' hyperthyroidism. This chain links TRBV4-1 with TRBJ2-3, with D possibly called TRBD1 or TRBD2 (5 bases each). The sequenced material came from blood. The CDR3 reads CASSQPGTLTDTQYF. In nucleotides, the CDR3 is TGCGCCAGCAGCCAACCCGGGACCTTGACAGATACGCAGTATTTT.